Listed here are 22 T cell receptor beta chains from one sample, sequenced in a study of T cell repertoires in cytomegalovirus infection. Their antigen targets remain unknown. TCRdb recomputed calls from the reads with MiXCR, one row per CDR3 protein. The sample includes about 830,000 distinct CDR3 sequences, around a third of them seen just once. The specimen comprised cultured CD8+ T cells from PBMCs, sampled from culture after CMV antigen stimulation. These receptors were taken from a human donor in good health (CMV status not recorded). Some clones in this sample may be carry-over from other donors' samples.

This clonotype has just a few counts. The CDR3 reads CSARPYTGSSNQPQHF. In DNA form, the CDR3 reads TGCAGTGCCAGACCGTATACAGGGAGTAGCAATCAGCCCCAGCATTTT. This chain joins TRBV20-1 and TRBJ1-5; TRBD1 is a possible D gene (6 bases). The CDR3 totals 16 residues. The germline V gene encodes CDR1 DFQATT and CDR2 SNEGSKA (reference sequence). With 6 bases removed from V and 0 bases from J, the gap between germline ends came to 18 bases.

This clonotype was seen at least ten times. The chain employs TRBV4-2 and TRBJ2-5, with D tentatively TRBD1 (6 bases). Trimming took off 0 bases at V and 1 base at J, with 15 bases between the two ends. CDR3 length: 17 amino acids. CDR1 is LGHNA, CDR2 YNFKEQ, per germline. Written as DNA, the CDR3 is TGTGCCAGCAGCCAAGATCGGTACAGGGTTACCCAAGAGACCCAGTACTTC. The encoded protein is CASSQDRYRVTQETQYF.

V usage is TRBV7-2 and J usage is TRBJ2-5, with TRBD2 matching 11 bases. There are 14 residues in the CDR3. Trimming at V came to 4 bases and at J to 12 bases, leaving 10 bases not matched to a gene. The germline gives CDR1 SGHTA, CDR2 FQGNSA. The chain's CDR3 is CASSSPSGGPPEYF. In nucleotides, the CDR3 is TGTGCCAGCAGCTCCCCTAGCGGGGGGCCCCCCGAGTACTTC. The full variable domain, its missing parts supplied by reference TRBV7-2 and TRBJ2-5, is GAGVSQSPSNKVTEKGKDVELRCDPISGHTALYWYRQSLGQGLEFLIYFQGNSAPDKSGLPSDRFSAERTGGSVSTLTIQRTQQEDSAVYLCASSSPSGGPPEYFGPGTRLLVL.

This clonotype has a handful of counts. The J gene is TRBJ1-2, the V gene TRBV9; D gene ambiguous. V was pared by 4 bases and J by 3 bases, with 13 bases between. This CDR3 spans 14 amino acids. Germline V gene data show CDR1 as SGDLS and CDR2 as YYNGEE. CDR3: CASSPSHSYYGYTF. DNA for the CDR3: TGTGCCAGCAGCCCCAGTCACAGCTACTATGGCTACACCTTC.

The genes are TRBV10-3 and TRBJ2-1, with 10 nucleotides matching TRBD2. The J segment lost 0 bases and the V segment lost 8 bases, leaving 10 bases of the junction unmatched. Per germline, CDR1 ENHRY and CDR2 SYGVKD. CDR3 length: 17 amino acids. CDR3 loop: CAIGASGGSRSYNEQFF. DNA for the CDR3: TGTGCCATCGGGGCTAGCGGGGGTTCCCGCTCCTACAATGAGCAGTTCTTC.

V is TRBV15 and J is TRBJ1-1, with D possibly being TRBD1 (6 bases). The CDR3 runs 14 residues. Trimming left V 1 base short and J 3 bases short, with 9 bases between. CDR1 and CDR2 (germline): LNHNV, YYDKDF (reference sequence). The CDR3, as DNA: TGTGCCACCAGCAGAGCTGGGGGCGACACTGAAGCTTTCTTT. This encodes CATSRAGGDTEAFF.

The CDR3 DNA sequence: TGTGCCAGTAGTACCTGGACAGAGAGCTATGGCTACACCTTC. As protein: CASSTWTESYGYTF. V is TRBV19 and J is TRBJ1-2; the D gene is possibly TRBD1 (6 bases). The CDR3 loop spans 14 amino acids. CDR1 and CDR2 (germline): LNHDA, SQIVND (reference sequence). The ends were cut back, 4 bases at V and 4 bases at J, with 13 bases in the middle.

This clonotype has a handful of counts. The chain recombines TRBV12-3 or TRBV12-4 with TRBJ1-1; 8 nucleotides align to TRBD1. CDR3 length: 15 residues. V lost 7 bases to trimming and J lost 1 base; unmatched junction nucleotides: 8. CDR3 sequence reads: CASISGGAPNTEAFF. In nucleotides, the CDR3 is TGTGCCAGCATTTCAGGGGGCGCGCCGAACACTGAAGCTTTCTTT.

The gene calls are TRBV6-2 or TRBV6-3 and TRBJ1-1, with no clear D. Trimming removed 4 bases from V and 5 bases from J, with 20 bases in between. Germline V lookup: CDR1 MNHEY, CDR2 SVGEGT. The CDR3 has 16 amino acids. The CDR3 reads CASSLLSYGDLTEAFF. CDR3 nucleotide sequence: TGTGCCAGCAGTTTACTCTCTTATGGGGATCTGACTGAAGCTTTCTTT.

This clonotype was counted between two and nine times. CDR3 nucleotides: TGTGCCAGCAGCGCCTACAGGGGAAGGGTTGCTGAAGCTTTCTTT. Its translation is CASSAYRGRVAEAFF. V usage is TRBV7-6 and J usage is TRBJ1-1, with 7 bases that match TRBD1. This CDR3 is 15 amino acids long. Germline lookup yields CDR1 SGHVS and CDR2 FNYEAQ. J lost 6 bases, V lost 5 bases, and 12 bases had no gene match.

This chain connects TRBV19 to TRBJ2-1; D might be TRBD2 (5 bases). Germline V lookup: CDR1 LNHDA, CDR2 SQIVND (reference sequence). Trimming left V 9 bases short and J 7 bases short, with 10 bases between. CDR3 length: 11 residues. The CDR3 loop reads CASGVGNEQFF. CDR3 bases: TGTGCCAGCGGGGTGGGGAATGAGCAGTTCTTC.

There are many counts of this clonotype. The chain carries TRBV7-2 and TRBJ2-1; D gene uncertain. Trimming removed 1 base at V and 9 bases at J, with 19 bases between. CDR1 is SGHTA, CDR2 FQGNSA, per germline. The CDR3 sequence is 16 residues long. This CDR3 reads CASSLGVLPPRSEQFF. For the CDR3, the DNA is TGTGCCAGCAGCTTAGGAGTTTTGCCCCCCCGGAGTGAGCAGTTCTTC.

The chain uses TRBV4-2 and TRBJ2-6; no clear D gene. CDR1 LGHNA and CDR2 YNFKEQ come from the germline V gene. V was trimmed by 4 bases and J by 2 bases, leaving 9 bases between them. The CDR3 spans 15 residues. In DNA, the CDR3 is TGTGCCAGCAGCCCCAGGAAAACTGGGGCCAACGTCCTGACTTTC. Its translation: CASSPRKTGANVLTF.

The table lists this clonotype with many counts. V usage is TRBV7-2 and J usage is TRBJ1-1, with D perhaps TRBD1 (5 bases). CDR3 length: 15 amino acids. The V gene lost 5 bases and the J gene lost 3 bases, with 16 bases spanning the gap. Germline V gives CDR1 SGHTA, CDR2 FQGNSA. CDR3 coding DNA: TGTGCCAGCAGCAATGTTGGGGGATCGGACACTGAAGCTTTCTTT. Protein sequence: CASSNVGGSDTEAFF. The entire variable domain, with the rest obtained from reference TRBV7-2 and TRBJ1-1, is as follows: GAGVSQSPSNKVTEKGKDVELRCDPISGHTALYWYRQSLGQGLEFLIYFQGNSAPDKSGLPSDRFSAERTGGSVSTLTIQRTQQEDSAVYLCASSNVGGSDTEAFFGQGTRLTVV.

The rearrangement links TRBV20-1 to TRBJ2-3; a weak D match, TRBD1 (5 bases). V was cut by 0 bases and J by 2 bases, with 12 bases left in between. Looked up from germline, CDR1 is DFQATT and CDR2 is SNEGSKA (reference sequence). The CDR3 totals 15 residues. As DNA, the CDR3 is TGCAGTGCTAGAGAAGCTGGACAAAACACAGATACGCAGTATTTT. It translates to CSAREAGQNTDTQYF.

Only a few counts were recorded for this clonotype. The junction does not match germline at one end; this may be a read error. The J gene is TRBJ2-5, the V gene TRBV7-6; D may be TRBD2 (6 bases). CDR1 and CDR2 (germline): SGHVS, FNYEAQ. The CDR3 extends over 15 amino acids. CDR3 sequence (DNA): TGTGCTAGCAGCCCCCTCGAGGCGGGACAAGAGACCCAGTACTTC. It is translated as CASSPLEAGQETQYF.

This rearrangement joins TRBV29-1 to TRBJ2-7, with 13 bases that match TRBD2. Germline V gene data show CDR1 as SQVTM and CDR2 as ANQGSEA. The J segment lost 2 bases and the V segment lost 0 bases, leaving 10 bases of the junction unmatched. This CDR3 is 18 amino acids long. CDR3 in DNA: TGCAGCGTTGAAGACCGACTAGCGGGGGGTTCCCGTCCCTACGAGCAGTACTTC. It specifies CSVEDRLAGGSRPYEQYF.

In this sample, this clonotype turned up a few times. This chain links TRBV6-5 with TRBJ1-4, with D possibly matching TRBD1 (6 bases). Germline CDR1 MNHEY, CDR2 SVGAGI. CDR3 length: 16 amino acids. Trimming took 6 bases from V and 1 from J, leaving 15 bases between them. The CDR3 region has the DNA TGTGCCAGCAGACAGACCACAGGGCTAACTAATGAAAAACTGTTTTTT. This gives the protein CASRQTTGLTNEKLFF.

This clonotype was seen more than once but under ten times. V and J are TRBV12-5 and TRBJ2-2, with 10 nucleotides matching TRBD1. The germline gives CDR1 LGHNT, CDR2 FRNRAP. V gave up 1 base and J gave up 0 bases; unmatched junction bases: 5. This CDR3 has 18 amino acids. CDR3 residues: CASGLGQGAGANTGELFF. In nucleotides, the CDR3 is TGTGCTAGTGGTTTGGGACAGGGGGCTGGGGCGAACACCGGGGAGCTGTTTTTT. The full variable domain, rest sourced from reference TRBV12-5 and TRBJ2-2, is DARVTQTPRHKVTEMGQEVTMRCQPILGHNTVFWYRQTMMQGLELLAYFRNRAPLDDSGMPKDRFSAEMPDATLATLKIQPSEPRDSAVYFCASGLGQGAGANTGELFFGEGSRLTVL.

The V call is TRBV12-5, the J call TRBJ1-5; D is perhaps TRBD1 (5 bases). This CDR3 has 19 amino acids. From germline, CDR1 is LGHNT and CDR2 FRNRAP. V dropped 5 bases and J dropped 0 bases, with 23 bases sitting between them. The CDR3: CASGPDGREGQYSNQPQHF. CDR3 coding DNA: TGTGCTAGTGGTCCAGATGGCCGGGAAGGACAATATAGCAATCAGCCCCAGCATTTT.

The V gene is TRBV7-8, the J gene TRBJ2-5, with 7 bases fitting TRBD1. With 3 bases clipped from V and 1 base from J, the junction kept 8 bases outside the gene matches. The CDR3 spans 16 residues. Looked up from germline, CDR1 is SGHVS and CDR2 is FQNEAQ. Written as DNA, the CDR3 is TGTGCCAGCAGCTTCAGGGGGATCACCCCCCAAGAGACCCAGTACTTC. This translates into CASSFRGITPQETQYF.

In its sample, this clonotype was seen a few times. The V and J genes are TRBV4-2 and TRBJ2-3; 12 nucleotides agree with TRBD2. The CDR3 has 18 residues. V dropped 1 base and J dropped 4; count of bases not matched to a gene: 9. Germline CDR1 is LGHNA and CDR2 is YNFKEQ. The DNA for the CDR3 is TGTGCCAGCAGCCAAGCGGCTAGCGGGGGGGCCCGGGCAGATACGCAGTATTTT. As protein: CASSQAASGGARADTQYF.